Listed here are 5 T cell receptor beta chains from one sample, sequenced in a study of T cell clones after liver transplantation. TCRdb keeps only in-frame clones here, not all; method: immunoSEQ multiplex PCR. This sample has about 53,000 clones, with 70% to 85% found just once. The material was CD4+ T cells from blood, obtained before liver transplant. The origin of the receptors is a human donor who received a liver transplant.

This chain links TRBV4-3 with TRBJ2-6, with D maybe TRBD1 (5 bases). Deletions cut 5 bases from V and 0 bases from J, with 17 bases between. The CDR3 has 18 amino acids. From germline, CDR1 is LGHNA and CDR2 YSLEER. The CDR3 bases are TGCGCCAGCAGCAAAGGGGCAGGATCTTTCTCTGGGGCCAACGTCCTGACTTTC. The encoded protein is CASSKGAGSFSGANVLTF.

The V gene is TRBV6-6, the J gene TRBJ1-4; TRBD1 might be the D (5 bases). The CDR3 loop spans 15 amino acids. Trimming left V 5 bases short and J 3 bases short, with 13 bases between. The V gene's germline CDR1 is MNHNY and CDR2 SVGAGI (reference sequence). CDR3 protein: CASSASQAANEKLFF. CDR3 nucleotide sequence: TGTGCCAGCAGTGCATCACAGGCCGCTAATGAAAAACTGTTTTTT.

This clone has only one observation. V usage is TRBV10-3 and J usage is TRBJ2-2, with D perhaps TRBD2 (6 bases). Germline CDR1 ENHRY, CDR2 SYGVKD. This CDR3 comprises 17 residues. V was shortened by 3 bases and J by 8 bases, with 22 bases between the two germline ends. The chain's CDR3 is CAISDIADIVATGELFF. The DNA of the CDR3 is TGTGCCATCAGTGACATAGCGGACATTGTGGCTACTGGGGAGCTGTTTTTT.

This chain joins TRBV6-1 and TRBJ2-6; D gene unclear. Trimming took 5 bases from V and 4 from J, leaving 9 bases between them. Germline lookup yields CDR1 MNHNS and CDR2 SASEGT. This CDR3 spans 14 amino acids. The CDR3 bases are TGTGCCAGCAGTCTCGGTGGAGGGGCCAACGTCCTGACTTTC. It is translated as CASSLGGGANVLTF.

The J gene is TRBJ1-3, the V gene TRBV14; D remains unclear. This CDR3 region has 12 residues. Per germline, CDR1 SGHDN and CDR2 FVKESK. CDR3 residues: CGSAVSGNTIYF. The DNA for the CDR3 is TGTGGATCAGCGGTCTCTGGAAACACCATATATTTT.